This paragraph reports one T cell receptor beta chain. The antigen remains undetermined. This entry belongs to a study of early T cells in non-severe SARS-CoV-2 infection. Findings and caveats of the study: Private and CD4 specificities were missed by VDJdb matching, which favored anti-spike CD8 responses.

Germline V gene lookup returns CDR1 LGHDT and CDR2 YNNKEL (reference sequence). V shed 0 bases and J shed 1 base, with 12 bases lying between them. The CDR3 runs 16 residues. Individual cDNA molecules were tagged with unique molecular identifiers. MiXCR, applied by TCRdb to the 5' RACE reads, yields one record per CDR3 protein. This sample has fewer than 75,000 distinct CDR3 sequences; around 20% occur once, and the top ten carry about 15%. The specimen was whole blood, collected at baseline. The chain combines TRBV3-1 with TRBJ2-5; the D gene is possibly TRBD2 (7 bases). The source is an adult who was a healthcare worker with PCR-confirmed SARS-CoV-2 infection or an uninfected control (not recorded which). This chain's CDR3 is CASSQEAGALQETQYF. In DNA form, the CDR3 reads TGTGCCAGCAGCCAAGAGGCGGGGGCGCTCCAAGAGACCCAGTACTTC.